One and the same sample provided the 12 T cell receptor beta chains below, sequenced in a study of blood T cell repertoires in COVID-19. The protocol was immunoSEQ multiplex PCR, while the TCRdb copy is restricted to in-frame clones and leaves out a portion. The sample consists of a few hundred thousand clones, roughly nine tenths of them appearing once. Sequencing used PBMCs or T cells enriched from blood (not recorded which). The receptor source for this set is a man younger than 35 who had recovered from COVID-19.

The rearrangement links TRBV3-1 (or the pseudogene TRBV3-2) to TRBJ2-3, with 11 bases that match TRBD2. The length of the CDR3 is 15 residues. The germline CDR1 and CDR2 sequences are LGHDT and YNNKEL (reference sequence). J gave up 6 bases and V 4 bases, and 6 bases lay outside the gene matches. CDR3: CASSPSSGGRDTQYF. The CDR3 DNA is TGTGCCAGCAGCCCGTCTAGCGGGGGGCGGGATACGCAGTATTTT.

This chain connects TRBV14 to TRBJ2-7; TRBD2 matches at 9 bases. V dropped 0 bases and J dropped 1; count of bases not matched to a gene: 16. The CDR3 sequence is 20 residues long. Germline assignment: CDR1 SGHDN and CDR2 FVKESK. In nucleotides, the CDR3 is TGTGCCAGCAGCCAAGATTCCCTCGGCGCGGGAGGGCCTCCTTCCTACGAGCAGTACTTC. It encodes CASSQDSLGAGGPPSYEQYF.

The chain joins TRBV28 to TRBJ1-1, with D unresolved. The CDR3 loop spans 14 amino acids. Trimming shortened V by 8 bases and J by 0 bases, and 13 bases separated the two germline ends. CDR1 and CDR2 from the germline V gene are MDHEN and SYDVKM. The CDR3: CASGVLRVNTEAFF. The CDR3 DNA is TGTGCCAGCGGGGTGCTGAGGGTGAACACTGAAGCTTTCTTT.

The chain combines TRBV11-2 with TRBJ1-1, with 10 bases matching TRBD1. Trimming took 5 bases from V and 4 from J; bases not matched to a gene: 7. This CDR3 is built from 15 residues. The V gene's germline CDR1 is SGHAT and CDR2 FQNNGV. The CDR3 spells CASSPRGTGVTEAFF. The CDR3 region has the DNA TGTGCCAGCAGCCCTAGAGGGACAGGGGTCACTGAAGCTTTCTTT.

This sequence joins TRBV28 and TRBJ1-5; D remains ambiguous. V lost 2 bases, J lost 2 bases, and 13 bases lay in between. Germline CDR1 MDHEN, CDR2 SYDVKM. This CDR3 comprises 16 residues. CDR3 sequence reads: CASSLGGGKGNQPQHF. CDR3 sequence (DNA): TGTGCCAGCAGTTTAGGAGGAGGGAAGGGCAATCAGCCCCAGCATTTT.

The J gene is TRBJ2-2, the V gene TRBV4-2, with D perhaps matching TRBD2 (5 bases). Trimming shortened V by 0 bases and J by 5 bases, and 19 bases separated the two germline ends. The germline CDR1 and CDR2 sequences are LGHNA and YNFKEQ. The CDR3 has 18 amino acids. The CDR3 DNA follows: TGTGCCAGCAGCCAAGATTCGGTGCGCGGGTTTAGGACCGGGGAGCTGTTTTTT. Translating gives CASSQDSVRGFRTGELFF.

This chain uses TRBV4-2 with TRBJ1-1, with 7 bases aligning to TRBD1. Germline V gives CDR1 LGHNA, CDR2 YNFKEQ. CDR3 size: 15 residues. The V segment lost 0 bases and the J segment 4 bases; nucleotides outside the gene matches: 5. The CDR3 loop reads CASSQDPQGVTEAFF. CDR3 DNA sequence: TGTGCCAGCAGCCAAGATCCGCAGGGGGTCACTGAAGCTTTCTTT.

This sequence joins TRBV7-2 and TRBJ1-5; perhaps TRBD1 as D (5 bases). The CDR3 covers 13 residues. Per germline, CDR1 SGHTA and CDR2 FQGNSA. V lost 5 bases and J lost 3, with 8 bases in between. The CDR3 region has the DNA TGTGCCAGCAGCGGACACCCCAATCAGCCCCAGCATTTT. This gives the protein CASSGHPNQPQHF.

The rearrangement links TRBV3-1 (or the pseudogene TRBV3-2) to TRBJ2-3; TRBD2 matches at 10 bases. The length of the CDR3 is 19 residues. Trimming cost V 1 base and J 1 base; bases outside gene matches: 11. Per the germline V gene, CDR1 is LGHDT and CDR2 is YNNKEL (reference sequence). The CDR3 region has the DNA TGTGCCAGCAGCCAAGGAGGGGCTAGCGGGAGCTCGGGCACAGATACGCAGTATTTT. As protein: CASSQGGASGSSGTDTQYF.

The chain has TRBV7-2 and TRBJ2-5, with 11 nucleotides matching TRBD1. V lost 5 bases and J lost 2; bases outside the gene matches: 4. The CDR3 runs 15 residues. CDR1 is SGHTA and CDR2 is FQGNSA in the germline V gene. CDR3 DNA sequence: TGTGCCAGCAGCCTGGGGACAGGGGGTCAAGAGACCCAGTACTTC. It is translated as CASSLGTGGQETQYF.

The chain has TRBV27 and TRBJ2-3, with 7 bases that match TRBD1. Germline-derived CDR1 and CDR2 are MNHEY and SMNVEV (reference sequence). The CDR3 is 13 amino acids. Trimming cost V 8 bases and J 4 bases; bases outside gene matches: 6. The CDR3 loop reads CASGDSSPDTQYF. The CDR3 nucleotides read TGTGCCAGCGGGGACAGTAGCCCAGATACGCAGTATTTT.

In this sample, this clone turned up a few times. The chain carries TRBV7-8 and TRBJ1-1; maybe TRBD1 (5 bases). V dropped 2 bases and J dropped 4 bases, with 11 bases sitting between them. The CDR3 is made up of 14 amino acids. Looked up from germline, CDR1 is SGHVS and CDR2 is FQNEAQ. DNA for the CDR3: TGTGCCAGCAGCTTACGGCAGGGTGGCACTGAAGCTTTCTTT. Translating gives CASSLRQGGTEAFF.